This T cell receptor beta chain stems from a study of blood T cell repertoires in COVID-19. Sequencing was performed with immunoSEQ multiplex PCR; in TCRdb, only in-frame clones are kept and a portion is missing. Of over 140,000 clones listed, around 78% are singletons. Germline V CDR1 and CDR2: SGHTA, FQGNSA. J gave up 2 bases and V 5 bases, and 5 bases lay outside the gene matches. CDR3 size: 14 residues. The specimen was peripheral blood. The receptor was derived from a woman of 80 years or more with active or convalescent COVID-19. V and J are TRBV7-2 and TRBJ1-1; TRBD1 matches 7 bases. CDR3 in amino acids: CASSIQGGNTEAFF. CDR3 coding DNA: TGTGCCAGCAGCATTCAGGGGGGAAACACTGAAGCTTTCTTT.